The 20 T cell receptor beta chains listed next were all sequenced from one sample in a study of blood T cell repertoires in COVID-19. TCRdb's copy holds only in-frame clones and misses some; the assay was immunoSEQ multiplex PCR. The sample consists of about 260,000 clones, about 88% of them appearing once. Sequenced input: peripheral blood. These receptors all come from a man aged 25-40 years with active or convalescent COVID-19.

This chain uses TRBV18 with TRBJ1-4; tentatively, D is TRBD1 (5 bases). Trimming stripped 6 bases from V and 4 bases from J, with 15 bases between. Germline-derived CDR1 and CDR2 are KGHSH and LQKENI. The CDR3 is 15 amino acids. This chain's CDR3 is CASSSATANNEKLFF. Here the CDR3 DNA reads TGTGCCAGCTCTAGTGCGACAGCCAATAATGAAAAACTGTTTTTT.

CDR3 region: CASSIGGTGNQPQHF. In nucleotides, the CDR3 is TGTGCCAGTAGTATAGGGGGGACAGGGAATCAGCCCCAGCATTTT. The V and J genes are TRBV19 and TRBJ1-5, with 9 bases that match TRBD1. This CDR3 is 15 amino acids long. After removal of 1 base from V and 4 bases from J, the junction contained 2 bases not matched to a gene. CDR1 is LNHDA, CDR2 SQIVND, per germline (reference sequence). Drawing the rest from reference TRBV19 and TRBJ1-5, the complete variable domain is DGGITQSPKYLFRKEGQNVTLSCEQNLNHDAMYWYRQDPGQGLRLIYYSQIVNDFQKGDIAEGYSVSREKKESFPLTVTSAQKNPTAFYLCASSIGGTGNQPQHFGDGTRLSIL.

The chain recombines TRBV2 with TRBJ1-5, with D perhaps TRBD1 (6 bases). V was clipped by 6 bases and J by 0 bases, with 9 bases between them. CDR3 size: 14 residues. The germline CDR1 and CDR2 sequences are SNHLY and FYNNEI. CDR3 loop: CASRGQYSNQPQHF. The CDR3 DNA reads TGTGCCAGCAGAGGACAGTATAGCAATCAGCCCCAGCATTTT. Using reference TRBV2 and TRBJ1-5 for the parts outside the CDR3, the full variable domain is EPEVTQTPSHQVTQMGQEVILRCVPISNHLYFYWYRQILGQKVEFLVSFYNNEISEKSEIFDDQFSVERPDGSNFTLKIRSTKLEDSAMYFCASRGQYSNQPQHFGDGTRLSIL.

CDR3 residues: CASSQTGLAGRTDTQYF. CDR3 sequence (DNA): TGTGCCAGCAGCCAGACGGGACTAGCGGGGCGCACAGATACGCAGTATTTT. The chain recombines TRBV7-7 with TRBJ2-3, with 13 bases identical to TRBD2. The CDR3 contains 17 residues. After removal of 5 bases from V and 1 base from J, the junction contained 6 bases not matched to a gene. Germline V CDR1 and CDR2: SSHAT, FNYEAQ (reference sequence).

The rearrangement links TRBV5-4 to TRBJ2-3; 9 bases map to TRBD1. Trimming took 0 bases from V and 5 from J; bases not matched to a gene: 1. Germline V gene data show CDR1 as SGHNT and CDR2 as YYREEE (reference sequence). The CDR3 runs 14 residues. The CDR3 DNA follows: TGTGCCAGCAGCTTGGGGACAGGGGAAGATACGCAGTATTTT. Translating it yields CASSLGTGEDTQYF.

The gene calls are TRBV11-2 and TRBJ2-3, with 9 bases aligning to TRBD1. CDR3 length equals 15 residues. With 5 bases clipped from V and 4 bases from J, the junction kept 7 bases outside the gene matches. Per germline, CDR1 SGHAT and CDR2 FQNNGV. CDR3: CASSTGQGFADTQYF. DNA of the CDR3: TGTGCCAGCAGCACGGGACAGGGATTCGCAGATACGCAGTATTTT.

The chain employs TRBV10-3 and TRBJ2-2, with 10 bases matching TRBD2. The CDR3 sequence is 16 residues long. Germline V CDR1 and CDR2: ENHRY, SYGVKD. J gave up 5 bases and V 4 bases, and 7 bases lay outside the gene matches. CDR3 in amino acids: CAISGFSGGATGELFF. CDR3 nucleotide sequence: TGTGCCATCAGTGGTTTCAGCGGGGGGGCTACCGGGGAGCTGTTTTTT.

The CDR3 spells CASSQRGGNTEAFF. CDR3 DNA: TGTGCCAGCAGCCAAAGGGGGGGGAACACTGAAGCTTTCTTT. The chain couples TRBV7-2 to TRBJ1-1; D is possibly TRBD1 (6 bases). The CDR3 is 14 amino acids. The V and J ends lost 5 bases and 1 base respectively, with 11 bases between them. Germline values: CDR1 SGHTA, CDR2 FQGNSA. Full variable domain (remainder filled in from reference TRBV7-2 and TRBJ1-1): GAGVSQSPSNKVTEKGKDVELRCDPISGHTALYWYRQSLGQGLEFLIYFQGNSAPDKSGLPSDRFSAERTGGSVSTLTIQRTQQEDSAVYLCASSQRGGNTEAFFGQGTRLTVV.

This clone was seen a handful of times. This rearrangement joins TRBV29-1 to TRBJ2-3; TRBD2 aligns across 7 bases. Germline V gene lookup returns CDR1 SQVTM and CDR2 ANQGSEA. CDR3 size: 16 residues. Germline trimming cut 6 bases from V and 7 bases from J; bases unmatched to any gene: 19. CDR3 sequence reads: CSVGNIPGLTFYTQYF. CDR3 nucleotide sequence: TGCAGCGTCGGGAACATACCGGGACTAACCTTTTATACGCAGTATTTT.

The rearrangement uses TRBV27 and TRBJ1-1; D remains ambiguous. CDR1 and CDR2 from the germline V gene are MNHEY and SMNVEV (reference sequence). The CDR3 is 13 residues long. The V and J ends lost 4 bases and 0 bases respectively, with 6 bases between them. CDR3 protein: CASSWQVNTEAFF. Written as DNA, the CDR3 is TGTGCCAGCAGTTGGCAGGTGAACACTGAAGCTTTCTTT.

This chain links TRBV19 with TRBJ1-2; no reliable D call. This CDR3 spans 14 amino acids. Trimming removed 0 bases from V and 1 base from J, with 6 bases in between. Germline loops: CDR1 LNHDA, CDR2 SQIVND (reference sequence). The CDR3 here is CASSIDTSNYGYTF. CDR3 sequence (DNA): TGTGCCAGTAGTATAGATACGAGTAACTATGGCTACACCTTC. Together with reference TRBV19 and TRBJ1-2, the CDR3 gives the full variable domain: DGGITQSPKYLFRKEGQNVTLSCEQNLNHDAMYWYRQDPGQGLRLIYYSQIVNDFQKGDIAEGYSVSREKKESFPLTVTSAQKNPTAFYLCASSIDTSNYGYTFGSGTRLTVV.

CDR3 region: CASSLFQGGNTIYF. The CDR3 DNA reads TGCGCCAGCAGCTTGTTTCAGGGGGGAAACACCATATATTTT. The chain recombines TRBV5-1 with TRBJ1-3; D is perhaps TRBD1 (6 bases). Germline CDR1 and CDR2: SGHRS and YFSETQ. Trimming cost V 1 base and J 4 bases, with 9 bases left between them. The CDR3 is 14 residues long.

This clone was recorded only once. This chain links TRBV30 with TRBJ1-3; D is ambiguous. The CDR3 contains 13 residues. Germline CDR1 GTSNPN, CDR2 SVGIG (reference sequence). The V and J ends lost 4 bases and 0 bases respectively, with 7 bases between them. CDR3: CAWNMRSGNTIYF. The CDR3 DNA sequence: TGTGCCTGGAATATGCGCTCTGGAAACACCATATATTTT.

There are a few counts of this clone. This chain's CDR3 is CASSESTGFGYTF. For the CDR3, the DNA is TGTGCCAGCTCAGAATCAACAGGGTTTGGCTACACCTTC. The chain joins TRBV18 to TRBJ1-2, with a possible D match to TRBD1 (6 bases). The germline V gene has CDR1 KGHSH and CDR2 LQKENI. The V and J ends lost 5 bases and 7 bases respectively, with 14 bases between them. The CDR3 is made up of 13 amino acids.

The rearrangement uses TRBV7-9 and TRBJ1-1, with no clear D. From germline, CDR1 is SEHNR and CDR2 FQNEAQ (reference sequence). Trimming took 0 bases from V and 2 from J, leaving 7 bases between them. The CDR3 runs to 14 residues. The CDR3 bases are TGTGCCAGCAGCTTAGCTGGCGGTAACACTGAAGCTTTCTTT. As protein: CASSLAGGNTEAFF.

J is TRBJ2-3 and V is TRBV11-3; tentative D call: TRBD2 (5 bases). The CDR3 contains 17 residues. Per the germline V gene, CDR1 is SGHNT and CDR2 is YENEEA. The V and J ends lost 0 bases and 1 base respectively, with 14 bases between them. This CDR3 is CASSLDRGGEGTDTQYF. CDR3 DNA sequence: TGTGCCAGCAGCTTAGATCGAGGAGGAGAGGGCACAGATACGCAGTATTTT.

The chain recombines TRBV18 with TRBJ2-3; D might be TRBD2 (7 bases). Germline-derived CDR1 and CDR2 are KGHSH and LQKENI. V was shortened by 0 bases and J by 4 bases, with 17 bases between the two germline ends. CDR3 length: 17 residues. CDR3 sequence: CASSPPAGGRTPDTQYF. In DNA form, the CDR3 reads TGTGCCAGCTCACCACCGGCCGGGGGGCGCACCCCAGATACGCAGTATTTT.

The rearrangement uses TRBV10-3 and TRBJ2-3, with TRBD2 identical over 11 bases. Germline loops: CDR1 ENHRY, CDR2 SYGVKD. CDR3 size: 16 residues. V shed 0 bases and J 4 bases; nucleotides not matched to a gene: 3. In DNA form, the CDR3 reads TGTGCCATCAGTGAGTCTACTAGCGGGGGATCAGATACGCAGTATTTT. It is translated as CAISESTSGGSDTQYF.

V gene TRBV29-1 combines with J gene TRBJ1-4; D gene unclear. Per germline, CDR1 SQVTM and CDR2 ANQGSEA. The CDR3 runs to 13 residues. V was clipped by 7 bases and J by 5 bases, with 14 bases between them. In nucleotides, the CDR3 is TGCAGCGGGAGGACGCCAGGAAATGAAAAACTGTTTTTT. Translated: CSGRTPGNEKLFF.

DNA of the CDR3: TGTGCCAGCAGCGTACCGGACAGGGAAGTCACCGGGGAGCTGTTTTTT. Translated: CASSVPDREVTGELFF. The chain carries TRBV9 and TRBJ2-2, with 8 bases matching TRBD1. The CDR3 consists of 16 residues. With 1 base clipped from V and 4 bases from J, the junction kept 6 bases outside the gene matches. CDR1 and CDR2 (germline): SGDLS, YYNGEE.